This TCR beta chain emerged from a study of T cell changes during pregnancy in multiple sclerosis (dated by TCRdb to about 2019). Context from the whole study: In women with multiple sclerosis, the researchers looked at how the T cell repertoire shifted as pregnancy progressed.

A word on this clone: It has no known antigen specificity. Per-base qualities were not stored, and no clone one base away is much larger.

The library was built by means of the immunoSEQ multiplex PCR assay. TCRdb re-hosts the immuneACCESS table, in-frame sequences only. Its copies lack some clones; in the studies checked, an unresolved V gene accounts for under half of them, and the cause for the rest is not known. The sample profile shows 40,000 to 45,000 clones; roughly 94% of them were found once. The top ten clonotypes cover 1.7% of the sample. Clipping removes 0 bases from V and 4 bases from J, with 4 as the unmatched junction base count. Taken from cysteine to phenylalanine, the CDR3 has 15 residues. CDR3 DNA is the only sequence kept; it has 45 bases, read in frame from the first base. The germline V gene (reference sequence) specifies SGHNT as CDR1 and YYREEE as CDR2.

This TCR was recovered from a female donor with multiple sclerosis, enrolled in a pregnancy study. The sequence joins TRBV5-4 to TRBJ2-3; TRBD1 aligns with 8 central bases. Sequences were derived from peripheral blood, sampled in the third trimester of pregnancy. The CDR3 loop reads CASSLARGRPDTQYF. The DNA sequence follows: TGTGCCAGCAGCTTGGCCAGGGGGCGGCCAGATACGCAGTATTTT.